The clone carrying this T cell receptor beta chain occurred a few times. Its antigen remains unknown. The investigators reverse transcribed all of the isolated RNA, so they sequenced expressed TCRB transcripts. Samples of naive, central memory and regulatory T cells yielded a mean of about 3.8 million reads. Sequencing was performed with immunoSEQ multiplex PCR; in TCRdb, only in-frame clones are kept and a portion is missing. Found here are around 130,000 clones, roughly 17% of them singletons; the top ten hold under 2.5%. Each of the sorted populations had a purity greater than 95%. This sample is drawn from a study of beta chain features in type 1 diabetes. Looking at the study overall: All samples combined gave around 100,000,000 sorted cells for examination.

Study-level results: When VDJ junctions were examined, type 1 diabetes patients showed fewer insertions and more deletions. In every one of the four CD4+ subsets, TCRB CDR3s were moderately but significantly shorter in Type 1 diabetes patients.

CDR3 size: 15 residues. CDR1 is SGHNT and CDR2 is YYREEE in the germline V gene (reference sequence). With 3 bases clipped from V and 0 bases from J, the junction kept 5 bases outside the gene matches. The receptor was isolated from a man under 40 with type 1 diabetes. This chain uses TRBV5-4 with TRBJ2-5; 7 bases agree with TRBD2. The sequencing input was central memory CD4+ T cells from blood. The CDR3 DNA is TGTGCCAGCAGCTCGGGGGGACCGTACCAAGAGACCCAGTACTTC. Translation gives CASSSGGPYQETQYF.